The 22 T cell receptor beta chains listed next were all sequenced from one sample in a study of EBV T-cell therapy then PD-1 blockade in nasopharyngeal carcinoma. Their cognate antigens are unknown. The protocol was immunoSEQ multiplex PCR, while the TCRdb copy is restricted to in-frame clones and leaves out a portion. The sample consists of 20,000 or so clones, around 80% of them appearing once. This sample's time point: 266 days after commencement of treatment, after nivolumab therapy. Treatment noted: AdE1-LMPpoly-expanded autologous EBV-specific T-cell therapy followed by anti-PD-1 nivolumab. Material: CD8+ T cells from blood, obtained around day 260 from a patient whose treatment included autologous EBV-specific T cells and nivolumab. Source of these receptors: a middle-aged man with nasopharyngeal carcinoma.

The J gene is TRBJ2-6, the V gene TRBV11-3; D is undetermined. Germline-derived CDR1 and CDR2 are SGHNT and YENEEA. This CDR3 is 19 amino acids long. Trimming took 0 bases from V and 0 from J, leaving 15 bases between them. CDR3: CASSLDLDGGHSGANVLTF. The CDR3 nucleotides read TGTGCCAGCAGCTTAGATCTGGACGGTGGCCACTCTGGGGCCAACGTCCTGACTTTC.

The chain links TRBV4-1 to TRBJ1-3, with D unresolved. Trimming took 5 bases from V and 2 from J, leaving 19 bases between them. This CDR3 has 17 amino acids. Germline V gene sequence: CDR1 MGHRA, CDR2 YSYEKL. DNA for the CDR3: TGCGCCAGCAGCTTTTCTAAAACGGGGAAGGCTGGAAACACCATATATTTT. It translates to CASSFSKTGKAGNTIYF.

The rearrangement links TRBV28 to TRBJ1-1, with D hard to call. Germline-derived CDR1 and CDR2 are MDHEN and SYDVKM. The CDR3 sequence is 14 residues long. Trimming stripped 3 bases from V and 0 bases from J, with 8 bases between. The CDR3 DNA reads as TGTGCCAGCAGTTTCCGATTGTTGAACACTGAAGCTTTCTTT. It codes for CASSFRLLNTEAFF.

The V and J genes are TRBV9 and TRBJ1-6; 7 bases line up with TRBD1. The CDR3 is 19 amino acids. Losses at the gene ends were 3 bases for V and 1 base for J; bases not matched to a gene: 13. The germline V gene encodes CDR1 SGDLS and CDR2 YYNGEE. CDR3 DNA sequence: TGTGCCAGCAGCGGAACCCCCAGGGGGGGCTGGTCCTATAATTCACCCCTCCACTTT. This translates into CASSGTPRGGWSYNSPLHF. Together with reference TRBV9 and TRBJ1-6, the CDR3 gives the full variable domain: DSGVTQTPKHLITATGQRVTLRCSPRSGDLSVYWYQQSLDQGLQFLIQYYNGEERAKGNILERFSAQQFPDLHSELNLSSLELGDSALYFCASSGTPRGGWSYNSPLHFGNGTRLTVT.

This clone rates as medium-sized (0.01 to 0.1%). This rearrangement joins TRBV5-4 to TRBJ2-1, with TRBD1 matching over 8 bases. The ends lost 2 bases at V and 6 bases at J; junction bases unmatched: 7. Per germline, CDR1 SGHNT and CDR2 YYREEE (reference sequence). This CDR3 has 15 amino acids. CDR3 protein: CASSFRGQGLNEQFF. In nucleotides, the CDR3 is TGTGCCAGCAGCTTTCGTGGACAGGGCCTCAATGAGCAGTTCTTC.

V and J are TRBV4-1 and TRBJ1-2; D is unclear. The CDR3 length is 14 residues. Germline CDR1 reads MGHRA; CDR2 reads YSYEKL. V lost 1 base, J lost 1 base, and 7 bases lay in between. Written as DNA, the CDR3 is TGCGCCAGCAGCCAAGTGGCAGTTAACTATGGCTACACCTTC. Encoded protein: CASSQVAVNYGYTF.

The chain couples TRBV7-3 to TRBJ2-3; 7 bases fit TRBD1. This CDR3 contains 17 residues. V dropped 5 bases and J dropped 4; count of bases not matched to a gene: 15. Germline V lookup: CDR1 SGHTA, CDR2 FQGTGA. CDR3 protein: CASSTLETGKWSDTQYF. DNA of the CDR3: TGTGCCAGCAGCACCCTAGAGACAGGGAAGTGGTCAGATACGCAGTATTTT.

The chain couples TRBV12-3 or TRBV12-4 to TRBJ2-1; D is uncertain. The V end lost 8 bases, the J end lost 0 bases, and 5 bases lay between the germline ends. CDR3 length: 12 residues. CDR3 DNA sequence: TGTGCCAGCCACAGCTCCTACAATGAGCAGTTCTTC. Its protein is CASHSSYNEQFF.

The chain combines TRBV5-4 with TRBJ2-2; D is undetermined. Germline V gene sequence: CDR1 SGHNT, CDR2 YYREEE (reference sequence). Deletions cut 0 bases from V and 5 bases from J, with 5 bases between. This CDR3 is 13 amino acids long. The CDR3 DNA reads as TGTGCCAGCAGCTTGGGCCTAACCGGGGAGCTGTTTTTT. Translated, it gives CASSLGLTGELFF.

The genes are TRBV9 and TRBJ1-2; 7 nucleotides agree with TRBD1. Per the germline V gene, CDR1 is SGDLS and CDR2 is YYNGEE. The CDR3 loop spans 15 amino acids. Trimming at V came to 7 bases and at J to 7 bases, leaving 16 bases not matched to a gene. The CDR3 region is CASRVEGRGRSGYTF. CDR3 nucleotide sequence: TGTGCCAGCCGGGTTGAGGGGAGGGGGCGCAGTGGCTACACCTTC. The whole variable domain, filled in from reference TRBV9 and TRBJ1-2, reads DSGVTQTPKHLITATGQRVTLRCSPRSGDLSVYWYQQSLDQGLQFLIQYYNGEERAKGNILERFSAQQFPDLHSELNLSSLELGDSALYFCASRVEGRGRSGYTFGSGTRLTVV.

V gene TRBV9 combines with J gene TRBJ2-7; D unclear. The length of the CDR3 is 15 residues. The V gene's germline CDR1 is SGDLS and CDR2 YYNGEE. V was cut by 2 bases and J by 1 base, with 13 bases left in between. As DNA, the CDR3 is TGTGCCAGCAGCGTCACCCCCAGTGCTTCCTACGAGCAGTACTTC. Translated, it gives CASSVTPSASYEQYF.

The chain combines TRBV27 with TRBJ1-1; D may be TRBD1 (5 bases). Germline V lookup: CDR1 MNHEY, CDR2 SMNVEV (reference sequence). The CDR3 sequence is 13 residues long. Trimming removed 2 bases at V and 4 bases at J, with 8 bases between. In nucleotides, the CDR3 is TGTGCCAGCAGTTTAATGGGGGGCACTGAAGCTTTCTTT. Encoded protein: CASSLMGGTEAFF.

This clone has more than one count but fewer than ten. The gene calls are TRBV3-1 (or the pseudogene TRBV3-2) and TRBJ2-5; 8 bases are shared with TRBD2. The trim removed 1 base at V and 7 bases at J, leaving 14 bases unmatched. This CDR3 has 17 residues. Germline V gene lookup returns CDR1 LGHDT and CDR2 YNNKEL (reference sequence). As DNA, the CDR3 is TGTGCCAGCAGCCAAGGGCAACTAGCGGCCCTCGAAGGGACCCAGTACTTC. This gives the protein CASSQGQLAALEGTQYF.

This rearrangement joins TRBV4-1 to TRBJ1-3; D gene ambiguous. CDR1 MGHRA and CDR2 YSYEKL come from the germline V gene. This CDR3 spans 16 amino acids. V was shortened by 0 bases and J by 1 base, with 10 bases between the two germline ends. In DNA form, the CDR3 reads TGCGCCAGCAGCCAAGAGCTGGGATATTCTGGAAACACCATATATTTT. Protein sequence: CASSQELGYSGNTIYF.

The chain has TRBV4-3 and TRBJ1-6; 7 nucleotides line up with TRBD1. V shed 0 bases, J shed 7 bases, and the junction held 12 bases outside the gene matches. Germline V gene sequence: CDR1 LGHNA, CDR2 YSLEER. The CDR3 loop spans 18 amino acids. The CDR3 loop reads CASSQDRDRAERNSPLHF. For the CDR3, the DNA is TGCGCCAGCAGCCAAGATCGAGACAGGGCTGAAAGGAATTCACCCCTCCACTTT.

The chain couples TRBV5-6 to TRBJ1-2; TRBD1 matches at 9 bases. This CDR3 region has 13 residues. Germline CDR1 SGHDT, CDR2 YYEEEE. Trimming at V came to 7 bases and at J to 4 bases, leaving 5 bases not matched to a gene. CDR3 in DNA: TGTGCCAGCCACACAGGGGGCCTCTATGGCTACACCTTC. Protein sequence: CASHTGGLYGYTF.

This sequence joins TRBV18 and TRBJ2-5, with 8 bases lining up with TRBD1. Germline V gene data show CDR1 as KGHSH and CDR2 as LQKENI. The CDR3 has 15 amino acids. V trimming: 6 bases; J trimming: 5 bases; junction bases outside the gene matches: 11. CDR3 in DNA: TGTGCCAGCTCCCGGGGGCAGGGGGCCGAGGAGACCCAGTACTTC. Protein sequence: CASSRGQGAEETQYF.

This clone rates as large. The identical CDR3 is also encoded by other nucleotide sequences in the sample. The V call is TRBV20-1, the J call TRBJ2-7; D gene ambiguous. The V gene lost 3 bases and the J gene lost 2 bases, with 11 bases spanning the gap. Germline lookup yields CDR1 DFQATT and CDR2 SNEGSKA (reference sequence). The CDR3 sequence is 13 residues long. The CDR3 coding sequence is TGCAGTGCTAGTGGTGTATTACCCTACGAGCAGTACTTC. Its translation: CSASGVLPYEQYF.

CDR3 sequence: CASSVTDAGNTIYF. The DNA for the CDR3 is TGTGCCAGCAGCGTAACAGATGCTGGAAACACCATATATTTT. The V call is TRBV9, the J call TRBJ1-3; D not resolved. This CDR3 region has 14 residues. The V end was cut by 1 base, the J end by 2 bases, with 7 bases between. Germline-derived CDR1 and CDR2 are SGDLS and YYNGEE.

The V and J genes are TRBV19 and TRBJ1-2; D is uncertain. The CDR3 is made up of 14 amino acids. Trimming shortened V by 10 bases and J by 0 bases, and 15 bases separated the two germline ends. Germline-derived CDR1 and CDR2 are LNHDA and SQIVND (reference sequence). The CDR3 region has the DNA TGTGCCATAAAGACCGATTCCCCTAACTATGGCTACACCTTC. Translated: CAIKTDSPNYGYTF.

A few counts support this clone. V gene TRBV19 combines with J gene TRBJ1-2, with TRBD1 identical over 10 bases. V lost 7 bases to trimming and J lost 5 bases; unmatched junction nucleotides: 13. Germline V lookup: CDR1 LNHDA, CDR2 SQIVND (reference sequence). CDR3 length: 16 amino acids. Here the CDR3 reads CASMNGQGEIHYGYTF. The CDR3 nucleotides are TGTGCCAGTATGAACGGACAGGGGGAAATCCATTATGGCTACACCTTC.

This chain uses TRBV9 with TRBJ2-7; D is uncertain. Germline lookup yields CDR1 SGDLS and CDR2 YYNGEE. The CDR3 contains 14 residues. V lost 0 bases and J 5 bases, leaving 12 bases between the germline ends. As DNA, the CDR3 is TGTGCCAGCAGCGTAGCTCACACCACGGACGAGCAGTACTTC. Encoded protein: CASSVAHTTDEQYF.